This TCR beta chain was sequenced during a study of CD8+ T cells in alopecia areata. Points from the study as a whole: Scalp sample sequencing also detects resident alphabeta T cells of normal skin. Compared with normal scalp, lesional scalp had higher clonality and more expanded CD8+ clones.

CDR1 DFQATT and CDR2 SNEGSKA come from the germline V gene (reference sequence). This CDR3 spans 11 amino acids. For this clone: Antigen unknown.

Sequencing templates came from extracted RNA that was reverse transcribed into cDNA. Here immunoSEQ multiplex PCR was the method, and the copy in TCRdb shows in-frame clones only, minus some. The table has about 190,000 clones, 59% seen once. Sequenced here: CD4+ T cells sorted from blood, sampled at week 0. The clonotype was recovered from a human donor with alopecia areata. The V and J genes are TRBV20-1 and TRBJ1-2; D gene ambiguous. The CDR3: CSGVLLDGYTF. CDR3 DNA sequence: TGCAGCGGTGTCTTGTTGGATGGCTACACCTTC.